What follows are 5 T cell receptor beta chains derived from one specimen sequenced in a study of identical twins. TCRdb reprocessed the 5' RACE reads with MiXCR, giving one entry per CDR3 protein. The sample contains roughly 690,000 distinct CDR3 sequences, around 20% of which appear only once. These same data were also listed under a study on T cells expressing NK-cell markers.

The material sequenced was PBMCs. The source of these receptors is a young woman in good health.

This clonotype appeared a few times. The DNA for the CDR3 is TGTGCCAGCAGCAAGGGACAGGGGGCCTTCACTGAAGCTTTCTTT. Translation gives CASSKGQGAFTEAFF. The chain links TRBV9 to TRBJ1-1; TRBD1 aligns across 12 bases. CDR1 and CDR2 (germline): SGDLS, YYNGEE. Trimming at V came to 4 bases and at J to 4 bases, leaving 5 bases not matched to a gene. There are 15 residues in the CDR3.

This clonotype appeared many times. The chain has TRBV10-3 and TRBJ2-5; D is possibly TRBD1 (5 bases). Trimming cost V 0 bases and J 3 bases, with 8 bases left between them. This CDR3 is 14 amino acids long. Germline CDR1 and CDR2: ENHRY and SYGVKD. CDR3 nucleotide sequence: TGTGCCATCAGTGAGTCTGGCAGGGAAGAGACCCAGTACTTC. Protein product: CAISESGREETQYF.

This clonotype was counted a few times. The chain links TRBV20-1 to TRBJ2-1; the match to TRBD1 covers 7 bases. The junction had 4 bases not matched to a gene; V was cut back by 3 bases and J by 5 bases. Germline V lookup: CDR1 DFQATT, CDR2 SNEGSKA (reference sequence). The CDR3 consists of 13 residues. CDR3: CSASEGADNEQFF. The CDR3 region has the DNA TGCAGTGCTAGCGAGGGGGCCGACAATGAGCAGTTCTTC.

This clonotype was seen a few times. Here the CDR3 reads CASSRDLGNTEAFF. In DNA form, the CDR3 reads TGCGCCAGCAGCCGGGACTTGGGTAACACTGAAGCTTTCTTT. This rearrangement joins TRBV4-1 to TRBJ1-1; a possible D gene is TRBD1 (5 bases). The CDR3 is 14 amino acids. The V gene lost 4 bases and the J gene lost 2 bases, with 11 bases spanning the gap. Germline assignment: CDR1 MGHRA and CDR2 YSYEKL.

The rearrangement joins TRBV10-3 to TRBJ2-5; 7 bases fit TRBD1. CDR1 is ENHRY and CDR2 is SYGVKD in the germline V gene. The V segment lost 2 bases and the J segment 3 bases; nucleotides outside the gene matches: 0. The CDR3 is 13 residues long. Here the CDR3 DNA reads TGTGCCATCAGTGAGGGGACAGAAGAGACCCAGTACTTC. Its translation: CAISEGTEETQYF.